The 3 T cell receptor beta chains in this list originate from one sample, sequenced in a study of cytomegalovirus exposure and HLA in healthy donors (dated by TCRdb to the late 2010s). Libraries came from the immunoSEQ multiplex PCR assay. For the multiplex PCR, a mixture combining 60 forward primers for TCR Vbeta segments and 13 reverse primers for TCR Jbeta segments was used. TCRdb's version of the immuneACCESS table is confined to in-frame rearrangements and falls short of the full clone set. An unresolved V gene accounts for under half of the shortfall where checked; the remainder is of unknown origin. The sample's records list about 65,000 clones. More than 15% of the sample comes from the top ten. The specimen sequenced was PBMCs. These receptors were taken from a boy between 10 and 17 years old in good health and CMV-seronegative.

The V and J genes are TRBV5-1 and TRBJ2-2; 8 bases fit TRBD2. Trimming removed 4 bases from V and 5 bases from J; junction bases left unmatched: 13. This CDR3 is 17 amino acids long. The germline V gene encodes CDR1 SGHRS and CDR2 YFSETQ. The CDR3 sequence: CASSDALGVAGTGELFF. The CDR3 DNA reads TGCGCCAGCAGCGACGCCTTGGGTGTAGCGGGAACCGGGGAGCTGTTTTTT.

The rearrangement links TRBV6-5 to TRBJ2-1; the match to TRBD1 covers 8 bases. Per the germline V gene, CDR1 is MNHEY and CDR2 is SVGAGI. This CDR3 comprises 15 residues. The V and J ends lost 5 bases and 4 bases, in that order; junction bases with no gene match: 7. The CDR3 sequence is CASSPDREVYNEQFF. In DNA, the CDR3 is TGTGCCAGCAGTCCGGACAGGGAAGTGTACAATGAGCAGTTCTTC.

The chain uses TRBV7-2 and TRBJ2-3, with D maybe TRBD2 (6 bases). CDR1 SGHTA and CDR2 FQGNSA come from the germline V gene. The CDR3 consists of 16 residues. Trimming shortened V by 7 bases and J by 6 bases, and 23 bases separated the two germline ends. The CDR3 sequence is CASTQDSLGGSDTQYF. The CDR3 DNA sequence: TGTGCCAGCACCCAAGACTCCCTCGGAGGGTCGGATACGCAGTATTTT.